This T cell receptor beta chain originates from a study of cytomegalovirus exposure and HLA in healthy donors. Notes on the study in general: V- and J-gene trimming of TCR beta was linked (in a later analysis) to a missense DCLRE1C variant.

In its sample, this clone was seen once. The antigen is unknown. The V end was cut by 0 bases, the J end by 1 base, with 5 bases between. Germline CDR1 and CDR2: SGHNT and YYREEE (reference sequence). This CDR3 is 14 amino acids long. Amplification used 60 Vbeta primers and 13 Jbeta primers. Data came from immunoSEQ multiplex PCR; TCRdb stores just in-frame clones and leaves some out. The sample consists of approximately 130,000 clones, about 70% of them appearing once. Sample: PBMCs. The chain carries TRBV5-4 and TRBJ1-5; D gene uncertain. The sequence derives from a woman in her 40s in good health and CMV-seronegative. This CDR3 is CASSLAGSNQPQHF. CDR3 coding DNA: TGTGCCAGCAGCTTGGCGGGGAGCAATCAGCCCCAGCATTTT. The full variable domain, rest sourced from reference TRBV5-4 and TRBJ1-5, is ETGVTQSPTHLIKTRGQQVTLRCSSQSGHNTVSWYQQALGQGPQFIFQYYREEENGRGNFPPRFSGLQFPNYSSELNVNALELDDSALYLCASSLAGSNQPQHFGDGTRLSIL.